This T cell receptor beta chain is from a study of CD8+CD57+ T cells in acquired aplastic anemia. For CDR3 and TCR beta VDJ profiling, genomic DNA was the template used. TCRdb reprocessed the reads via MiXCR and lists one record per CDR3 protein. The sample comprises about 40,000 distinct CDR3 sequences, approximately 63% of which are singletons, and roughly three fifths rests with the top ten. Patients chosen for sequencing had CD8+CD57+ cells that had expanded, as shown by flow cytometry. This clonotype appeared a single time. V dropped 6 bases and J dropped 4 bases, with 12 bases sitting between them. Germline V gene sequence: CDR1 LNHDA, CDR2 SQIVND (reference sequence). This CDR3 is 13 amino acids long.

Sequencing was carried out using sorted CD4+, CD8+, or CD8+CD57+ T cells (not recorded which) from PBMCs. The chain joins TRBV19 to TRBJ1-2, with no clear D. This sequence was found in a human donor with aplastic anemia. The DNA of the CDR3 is TGTGCCAGTAGCCAGAGAATGGTCTATGGCTACACCTTC. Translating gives CASSQRMVYGYTF.